The rows below give T cell receptor beta chains drawn from one sample of a study of control samples from healthy donors and cancer patients. Method: immunoSEQ multiplex PCR; TCRdb's copy keeps in-frame clones and lacks some. The sample consists of 110,000 to 150,000 clones, over 90% of them appearing once. Sequenced input: PBMCs. These receptors were taken from a man aged 55 to 70 with colorectal cancer. Both conserved end residues are part of each CDR3. A D gene is named only where the DNA matches it firmly. Clone size, where shown, is once, few, many, or a class for clones that have expanded.

J gene	clone size	D gene	V gene	CDR3 protein	CDR3 DNA
TRBJ2-7	NA	NA	TRBV24-1	CATSEAGTARGQYF	TGTGCCACCAGTGAGGCCGGGACCGCACGTGGGCAGTACTTC
TRBJ2-5	NA	NA	TRBV6-2/TRBV6-3	CASSNSPQETQYF	TGTGCCAGCAGTAATTCACCCCAAGAGACCCAGTACTTC
TRBJ1-1	NA	NA	TRBV19	CASSPRQGSSTEAFF	TGTGCCAGTAGTCCACGTCAGGGGTCATCGACCGAAGCTTTCTTT
TRBJ2-1	NA	TRBD2	TRBV6-5	CASSVSGSPGNEQFF	TGTGCCAGCAGCGTCAGCGGGAGCCCGGGGAATGAGCAGTTCTTC
TRBJ1-5	NA	TRBD1	TRBV19	CASSRDRGSYQPQHF	TGTGCCAGTAGTCGGGACAGGGGAAGCTATCAGCCCCAGCATTTT
TRBJ2-7	NA	NA	TRBV5-1	CASSPQENEQYF	TGCGCCAGCAGTCCACAGGAGAACGAGCAGTACTTC
TRBJ2-1	NA	NA	TRBV5-4	CASSLARVYNEQFF	TGTGCCAGCAGCTTGGCCAGAGTGTACAATGAGCAGTTCTTC
TRBJ2-7	NA	NA	TRBV30	CAWSRGAYEQYF	TGTGCCTGGAGCAGGGGCGCCTACGAGCAGTACTTC
TRBJ2-3	NA	TRBD2	TRBV5-4	CASSNGGLAGGSADTQYF	TGTGCCAGCAGCAACGGAGGACTAGCGGGGGGGAGTGCAGATACGCAGTATTTT
TRBJ1-4	NA	NA	TRBV30	CAWSLSSEKLFF	TGTGCCTGGAGTCTTTCCTCGGAAAAACTGTTTTTT
TRBJ1-2	NA	NA	TRBV7-2	CASSLEFREESGYTF	TGTGCCAGCAGCTTAGAGTTCAGGGAGGAAAGTGGCTACACCTTC
TRBJ2-5	NA	NA	TRBV4-3	CASSQDWAGETQYF	TGCGCCAGCAGCCAAGACTGGGCGGGAGAGACCCAGTACTTC
TRBJ2-6	few	NA	TRBV7-2	CASSLSVAGANVLTF	TGTGCCAGCAGCCTCTCGGTGGCGGGGGCCAACGTCCTGACTTTC
TRBJ2-1	NA	NA	TRBV12-3/TRBV12-4	CASSPGWMNEQFF	TGTGCCAGCAGTCCGGGGTGGATGAATGAGCAGTTCTTC
TRBJ1-2	NA	NA	TRBV3-1/TRBV3-2	CASSQGTAYGYTF	TGTGCCAGCAGCCAAGGGACAGCCTATGGCTACACCTTC
TRBJ1-2	NA	NA	TRBV6-2/TRBV6-3	CASSYKGGYGYTF	TGTGCCAGCAGTTACAAGGGGGGCTATGGCTACACCTTC
TRBJ1-3	NA	NA	TRBV6-5	CASSYDGISGNTIYF	TGTGCCAGCAGTTACGACGGAATCTCTGGAAACACCATATATTTT
TRBJ1-1	NA	TRBD1	TRBV7-9	CASSKTGIEAFF	TGTGCCAGCAGCAAGACAGGGATTGAAGCTTTCTTT
TRBJ2-3	NA	NA	TRBV6-5	CASSNTDTQYF	TGTGCCAGCAGCAACACAGATACGCAGTATTTT
TRBJ1-1	NA	NA	TRBV6-2/TRBV6-3	CASSYRAGAAFF	TGTGCCAGCAGTTACCGGGCGGGGGCGGCTTTCTTT
TRBJ2-3	NA	NA	TRBV6-5	CATQGLNTDTQYF	TGTGCCACCCAAGGCTTGAACACAGATACGCAGTATTTT
TRBJ2-2	NA	NA	TRBV28	CASSSDTTGELFF	TGTGCCAGCAGTTCGGACACCACCGGGGAGCTGTTTTTT
TRBJ2-2	NA	NA	TRBV28	CASRRKLNTGELFF	TGTGCCAGCAGAAGGAAACTGAACACCGGGGAGCTGTTTTTT
TRBJ2-7	NA	NA	TRBV19	CASSATGSHEQYF	TGTGCCAGTAGTGCCACAGGGTCCCACGAGCAGTACTTC
TRBJ1-1	NA	NA	TRBV6-5	CASRAIQNTEAFF	TGTGCCAGCAGGGCGATCCAGAACACTGAAGCTTTCTTT
TRBJ1-1	NA	NA	TRBV18	CASSPLSKDTEAFF	TGTGCCAGCTCACCTTTATCCAAAGACACTGAAGCTTTCTTT
TRBJ2-2	NA	NA	TRBV7-2	CATQGRNTGTGELFF	TGTGCAACCCAAGGCAGGAACACTGGCACCGGGGAGCTGTTTTTT
TRBJ1-3	NA	NA	TRBV4-3	CASSQVATNSGNTIYF	TGCGCCAGCAGCCAAGTGGCCACAAACTCTGGAAACACCATATATTTT
TRBJ2-7	NA	TRBD1	TRBV18	CASSPAGGSSYEQYF	TGTGCCAGCTCACCCGCAGGGGGAAGCTCCTACGAGCAGTACTTC
TRBJ1-1	NA	TRBD1	TRBV3-1/TRBV3-2	CASSFAGQGAEAFF	TGTGCCAGCAGCTTTGCTGGGCAGGGGGCTGAAGCTTTCTTT
TRBJ1-1	NA	TRBD1	TRBV29-1	CSVAGQGAGNTEAFF	TGCAGCGTTGCGGGACAGGGGGCTGGGAACACTGAAGCTTTCTTT
TRBJ2-7	NA	TRBD1	TRBV7-9	CASSSDRGSSYEQYF	TGTGCCAGCAGCTCCGACAGGGGGAGCTCCTACGAGCAGTACTTC
TRBJ1-1	NA	TRBD1	TRBV4-2	CASSQVSGQGAQAFF	TGTGCCAGCAGCCAAGTTTCTGGACAGGGGGCGCAGGCTTTCTTT
TRBJ1-6	NA	NA	TRBV5-1	CASTDSGSYNSPLHF	TGCGCCAGCACCGATTCGGGCTCCTATAATTCACCCCTCCACTTT
TRBJ2-1	few	NA	TRBV27	CASGTGSRDEQFF	TGTGCCAGCGGAACTGGGAGCAGGGATGAGCAGTTCTTC
TRBJ1-3	NA	NA	TRBV5-4	CASSLQGISGNTIYF	TGTGCCAGCAGCTTGCAAGGGATCTCTGGAAACACCATATATTTT
TRBJ1-3	NA	NA	TRBV19	CASSIGQTSGNTIYF	TGTGCCAGTAGTATCGGGCAGACCTCTGGAAACACCATATATTTT
TRBJ2-6	NA	NA	TRBV4-3	CASSQMQGGSGSGANVLTF	TGCGCCAGCAGCCAAATGCAGGGGGGATCGGGCTCTGGGGCCAACGTCCTGACTTTC
TRBJ1-2	NA	NA	TRBV5-1	CASKEGSDAGGYTF	TGCGCCAGCAAAGAGGGAAGTGACGCGGGCGGCTACACCTTC
TRBJ2-7	NA	TRBD1	TRBV10-3	CAIRPSTGLGDYEQYF	TGTGCCATCAGACCTTCGACAGGGTTGGGGGACTACGAGCAGTACTTC
TRBJ1-6	NA	TRBD1	TRBV5-6	CASRGQKGRNSPLHF	TGTGCCAGCAGGGGACAGAAGGGGCGTAATTCACCCCTCCACTTT